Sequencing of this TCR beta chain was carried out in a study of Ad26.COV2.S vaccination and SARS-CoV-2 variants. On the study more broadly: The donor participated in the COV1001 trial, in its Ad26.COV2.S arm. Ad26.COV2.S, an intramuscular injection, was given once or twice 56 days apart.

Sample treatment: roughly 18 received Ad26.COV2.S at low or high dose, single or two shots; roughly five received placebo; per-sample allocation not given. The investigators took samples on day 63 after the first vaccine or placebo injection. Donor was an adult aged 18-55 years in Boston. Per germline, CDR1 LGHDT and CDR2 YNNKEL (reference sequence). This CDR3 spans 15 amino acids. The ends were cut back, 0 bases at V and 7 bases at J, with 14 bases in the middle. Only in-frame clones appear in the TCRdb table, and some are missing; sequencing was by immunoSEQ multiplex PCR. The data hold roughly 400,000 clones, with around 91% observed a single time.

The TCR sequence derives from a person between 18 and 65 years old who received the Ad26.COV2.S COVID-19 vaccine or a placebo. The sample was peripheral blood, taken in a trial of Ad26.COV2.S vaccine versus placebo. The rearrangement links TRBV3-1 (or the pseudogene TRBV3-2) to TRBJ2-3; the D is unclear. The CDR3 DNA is TGTGCCAGCAGCCAAGATAACCAACCTTATTATACGCAGTATTTT. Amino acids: CASSQDNQPYYTQYF.